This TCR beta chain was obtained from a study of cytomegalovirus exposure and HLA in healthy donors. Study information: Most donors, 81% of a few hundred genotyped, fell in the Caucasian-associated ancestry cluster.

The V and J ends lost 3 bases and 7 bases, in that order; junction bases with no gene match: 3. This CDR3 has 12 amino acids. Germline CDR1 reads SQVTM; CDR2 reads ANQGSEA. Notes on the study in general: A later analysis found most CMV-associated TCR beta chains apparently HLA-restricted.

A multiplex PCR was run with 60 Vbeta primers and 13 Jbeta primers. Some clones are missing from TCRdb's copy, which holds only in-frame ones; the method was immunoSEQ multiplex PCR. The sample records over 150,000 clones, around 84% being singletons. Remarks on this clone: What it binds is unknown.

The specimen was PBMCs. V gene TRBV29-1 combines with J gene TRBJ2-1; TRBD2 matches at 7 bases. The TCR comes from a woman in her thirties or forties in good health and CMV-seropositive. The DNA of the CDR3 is TGCAGCGTTGATTCGGGAGGTAATGAGCAGTTCTTC. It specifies CSVDSGGNEQFF.